One sample yielded the 19 T cell receptor beta chains listed below, sequenced in a study of beta chain features in type 1 diabetes. Every bit of the isolated RNA underwent reverse transcription, so sequencing read expressed TCRB transcripts. Method: immunoSEQ multiplex PCR; TCRdb's copy keeps in-frame clones and lacks some. The sample has around 250,000 clones; 20% are singletons. Points from the study as a whole: In every one of the four CD4+ subsets, TCRB CDR3s were moderately but significantly shorter in Type 1 diabetes patients.

Antigens of these TCRs are unknown. The specimen was naive CD4+ T cells from blood. The receptors come from a middle-aged woman with type 1 diabetes.

J is TRBJ2-1 and V is TRBV4-3; 7 bases agree with TRBD2. The ends lost 0 bases at V and 7 bases at J; junction bases unmatched: 9. CDR1 is LGHNA and CDR2 is YSLEER in the germline V gene. The CDR3 is 16 amino acids. The CDR3 DNA reads as TGCGCCAGCAGCCAAGATCCCCTAGGCGGGAGAAATGAGCAGTTCTTC. It specifies CASSQDPLGGRNEQFF.

This clone showed up just a few times. The chain joins TRBV2 to TRBJ2-7, with 8 bases identical to TRBD1. Germline V lookup: CDR1 SNHLY, CDR2 FYNNEI. The CDR3 sequence is 14 residues long. The J segment lost 7 bases and the V segment lost 0 bases, leaving 5 bases of the junction unmatched. CDR3 protein: CASSEADRVQEQYF. The CDR3 region has the DNA TGTGCCAGCAGTGAAGCGGACAGGGTACAGGAGCAGTACTTC.

V and J are TRBV18 and TRBJ1-2; TRBD1 matches at 9 bases. V lost 0 bases to trimming and J lost 3 bases; unmatched junction nucleotides: 5. From germline, CDR1 is KGHSH and CDR2 LQKENI. CDR3 length: 16 amino acids. The CDR3 here is CASSPPSTGGDYGYTF. DNA for the CDR3: TGTGCCAGCTCACCACCGTCGACAGGGGGGGACTATGGCTACACCTTC.

Only a few counts were recorded for this clone. The V and J genes are TRBV28 and TRBJ2-6, with a possible D match to TRBD2 (6 bases). V lost 8 bases, J lost 0 bases, and 17 bases lay in between. Germline V CDR1 and CDR2: MDHEN, SYDVKM. The length of the CDR3 is 17 residues. The CDR3 bases are TGTGCCAGCGCTACACCGGGACTCTACTCTGGGGCCAACGTCCTGACTTTC. Its protein product is CASATPGLYSGANVLTF.

This chain joins TRBV25-1 and TRBJ1-2; possible D gene TRBD1, 6 bases. CDR1 and CDR2 from the germline V gene are MGHDK and SYGVNS. The CDR3 totals 15 residues. Trimming took off 0 bases at V and 5 bases at J, with 13 bases between the two ends. CDR3 amino acids: CASSEYVAGAYGYTF. CDR3 sequence (DNA): TGTGCCAGCAGTGAATATGTGGCGGGGGCGTATGGCTACACCTTC.

The V and J genes are TRBV28 and TRBJ1-2; D might be TRBD1 (6 bases). This CDR3 spans 14 amino acids. Germline CDR1 MDHEN, CDR2 SYDVKM. V dropped 9 bases and J dropped 1 base, with 15 bases sitting between them. The CDR3 here is CASLRDNLNYGYTF. CDR3 sequence (DNA): TGTGCCAGTCTCCGGGACAATCTTAACTATGGCTACACCTTC.

This rearrangement joins TRBV30 to TRBJ2-1; possibly TRBD2 for D (5 bases). V shed 8 bases and J shed 10 bases, with 15 bases lying between them. The germline V gene encodes CDR1 GTSNPN and CDR2 SVGIG (reference sequence). This CDR3 region has 11 residues. The CDR3 spells CAKEGPGEQFF. The DNA of the CDR3 is TGTGCCAAGGAAGGCCCGGGGGAGCAGTTCTTC.

This clone was picked up a small number of times. The chain recombines TRBV7-9 with TRBJ2-1; 14 bases match TRBD2. With V trimmed by 6 bases and J by 8 bases, 12 bases remained unmatched. The germline V gene has CDR1 SEHNR and CDR2 FQNEAQ (reference sequence). The CDR3 length is 17 residues. CDR3: CASSQGLAGGRGDEQFF. For the CDR3, the DNA is TGTGCCAGCAGTCAAGGACTAGCGGGGGGCCGGGGCGATGAGCAGTTCTTC. Combining the CDR3 with reference TRBV7-9 and TRBJ2-1 gives the whole variable domain DTGVSQNPRHKITKRGQNVTFRCDPISEHNRLYWYRQTLGQGPEFLTYFQNEAQLEKSRLLSDRFSAERPKGSFSTLEIQRTEQGDSAMYLCASSQGLAGGRGDEQFFGPGTRLTVL.

The table lists this clone with a few counts. The chain is built from TRBV4-1 and TRBJ2-4; 7 nucleotides match TRBD1. The V and J ends lost 0 bases and 5 bases, in that order; junction bases with no gene match: 4. The CDR3 totals 15 residues. Germline CDR1 reads MGHRA; CDR2 reads YSYEKL. CDR3 nucleotides: TGCGCCAGCAGCCAAGATGACAGGGATGAAAACATTCAGTACTTC. This gives the protein CASSQDDRDENIQYF.

The chain links TRBV19 to TRBJ2-1; TRBD2 agrees at 10 bases. With 7 bases clipped from V and 5 bases from J, the junction kept 5 bases outside the gene matches. CDR1 LNHDA and CDR2 SQIVND come from the germline V gene (reference sequence). The CDR3 is 14 residues long. The CDR3 region has the DNA TGTGCCAGTACTAGCGGGAGTCGTCACAATGAGCAGTTCTTC. Translation: CASTSGSRHNEQFF.

The J gene is TRBJ1-6, the V gene TRBV7-8; 8 bases map to TRBD1. With V trimmed by 1 base and J by 10 bases, 12 bases remained unmatched. CDR3 size: 17 residues. Germline V lookup: CDR1 SGHVS, CDR2 FQNEAQ. CDR3 nucleotide sequence: TGTGCCAGCAGCTTAGTCCCTACAGGGGGATTTGGGTCACCCCTCCACTTT. Translation gives CASSLVPTGGFGSPLHF.

This clone was seen more than once but under ten times. V gene TRBV29-1 combines with J gene TRBJ2-1, with 9 bases lining up with TRBD1. V was clipped by 5 bases and J by 6 bases; unmatched bases: 5. The CDR3 consists of 13 residues. The germline gives CDR1 SQVTM, CDR2 ANQGSEA. The CDR3 nucleotides are TGCAGCGTTCGAGAGACAGGGGGCAATGAGCAGTTCTTC. Amino acid sequence: CSVRETGGNEQFF.

This clone has only a few counts. The chain is built from TRBV29-1 and TRBJ1-6; a possible D gene is TRBD1 (6 bases). Trimming shortened V by 6 bases and J by 6 bases, and 18 bases separated the two germline ends. The CDR3 covers 15 residues. The germline gives CDR1 SQVTM, CDR2 ANQGSEA. The CDR3 nucleotides read TGCAGCGTCGCCCTCGAGACAGGAGGTAATTCACCCCTCCACTTT. Translating gives CSVALETGGNSPLHF.

The chain links TRBV7-3 to TRBJ2-5; D gene ambiguous. This CDR3 comprises 13 residues. V lost 3 bases and J lost 2, with 7 bases in between. Looked up from germline, CDR1 is SGHTA and CDR2 is FQGTGA. The CDR3 DNA reads as TGTGCCAGCAGCTTCACAGCTCAAGAGACCCAGTACTTC. Its protein is CASSFTAQETQYF.

This sequence joins TRBV28 and TRBJ2-1; 12 bases agree with TRBD1. The germline V gene has CDR1 MDHEN and CDR2 SYDVKM. V lost 5 bases, J lost 6 bases, and 5 bases stayed unmatched. This CDR3 is 15 amino acids long. CDR3 sequence (DNA): TGTGCCAGCAGTAAACGGGACAGGGGGCGCAATGAGCAGTTCTTC. Encoded protein: CASSKRDRGRNEQFF.

Comment on this clone: This specimen includes other DNA sequences encoding the same CDR3. The chain uses TRBV2 and TRBJ1-1; D is uncertain. CDR3 length: 13 amino acids. The germline CDR1 and CDR2 sequences are SNHLY and FYNNEI. Trimming left V 6 bases short and J 0 bases short, with 8 bases between. The CDR3 DNA follows: TGTGCCAGCAGCCGGGATTTGAACACTGAAGCTTTCTTT. Its translation: CASSRDLNTEAFF.

In this sample, this clone turned up a few times. V and J are TRBV30 and TRBJ1-5; 11 bases map to TRBD1. This CDR3 spans 16 amino acids. From germline, CDR1 is GTSNPN and CDR2 SVGIG (reference sequence). V dropped 4 bases and J dropped 4; count of bases not matched to a gene: 9. CDR3 sequence: CAWNIGDRGLNQPQHF. CDR3 sequence (DNA): TGTGCCTGGAATATCGGGGACAGGGGGTTAAATCAGCCCCAGCATTTT.

The CDR3 bases are TGTGCCAGCAGCGCATGGACTAGCGGGGGCAATGAGCAGTTCTTC. Residues: CASSAWTSGGNEQFF. The genes are TRBV9 and TRBJ2-1; 13 bases map to TRBD2. CDR3 length: 15 amino acids. Germline V lookup: CDR1 SGDLS, CDR2 YYNGEE. The V segment lost 3 bases and the J segment 6 bases; nucleotides outside the gene matches: 3.

The chain carries TRBV27 and TRBJ2-1, with TRBD1 as a possible D gene (5 bases). Germline V gene lookup returns CDR1 MNHEY and CDR2 SMNVEV (reference sequence). The CDR3 contains 14 residues. Trimming shortened V by 10 bases and J by 4 bases, and 17 bases separated the two germline ends. The DNA for the CDR3 is TGTGCCACCTGCCTAGGGGCCCCATACAATGAGCAGTTCTTC. Amino acid sequence: CATCLGAPYNEQFF.